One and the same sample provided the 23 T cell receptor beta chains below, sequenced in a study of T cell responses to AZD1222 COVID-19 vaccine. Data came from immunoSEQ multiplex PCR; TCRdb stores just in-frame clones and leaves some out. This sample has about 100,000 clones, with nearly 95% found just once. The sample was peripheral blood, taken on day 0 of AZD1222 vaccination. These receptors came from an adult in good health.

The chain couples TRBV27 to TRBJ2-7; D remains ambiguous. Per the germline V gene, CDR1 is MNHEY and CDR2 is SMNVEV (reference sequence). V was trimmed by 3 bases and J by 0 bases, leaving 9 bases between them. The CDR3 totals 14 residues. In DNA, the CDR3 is TGTGCCAGCAGTTTCCGATTTAGCTCCTACGAGCAGTACTTC. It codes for CASSFRFSSYEQYF.

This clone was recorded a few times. The CDR3 reads CASSERGPGSFYEQYF. Here the CDR3 DNA reads TGTGCCAGCAGTGAGAGGGGACCGGGCTCCTTTTACGAGCAGTACTTC. The chain has TRBV6-1 and TRBJ2-7; D is perhaps TRBD1 or TRBD2 (5 bases each). The V gene's germline CDR1 is MNHNS and CDR2 SASEGT. V lost 3 bases to trimming and J lost 4 bases, with 19 bases between them. The CDR3 extends over 16 amino acids.

The CDR3 reads CASSPRQGRSIYEQYF. CDR3 coding DNA: TGTGCCAGCAGTCCGCGACAGGGGCGCAGCATCTACGAGCAGTACTTC. The V and J genes are TRBV28 and TRBJ2-7; 8 positions match TRBD1. The V gene end was trimmed by 5 bases and the J gene end by 3 bases; junction bases not matched to a gene: 12. The CDR3 sequence is 16 residues long. The germline gives CDR1 MDHEN, CDR2 SYDVKM.

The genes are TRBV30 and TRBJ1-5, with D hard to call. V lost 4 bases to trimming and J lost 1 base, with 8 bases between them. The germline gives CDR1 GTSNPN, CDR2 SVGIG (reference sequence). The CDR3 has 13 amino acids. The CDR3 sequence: CAWKKDSNQPQHF. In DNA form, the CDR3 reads TGTGCCTGGAAGAAGGACAGCAATCAGCCCCAGCATTTT.

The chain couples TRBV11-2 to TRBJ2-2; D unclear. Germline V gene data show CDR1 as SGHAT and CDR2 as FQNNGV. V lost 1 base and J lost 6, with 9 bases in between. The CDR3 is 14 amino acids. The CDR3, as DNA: TGTGCCAGCAGCTTAGGGCCGACTGCCGGGGAGCTGTTTTTT. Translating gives CASSLGPTAGELFF.

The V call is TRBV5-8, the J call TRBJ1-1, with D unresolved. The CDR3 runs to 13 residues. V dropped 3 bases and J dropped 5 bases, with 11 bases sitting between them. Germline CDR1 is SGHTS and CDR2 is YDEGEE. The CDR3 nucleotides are TGTGCCAGCAGCTCCTCTGGGGTTACTGAAGCTTTCTTT. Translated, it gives CASSSSGVTEAFF.

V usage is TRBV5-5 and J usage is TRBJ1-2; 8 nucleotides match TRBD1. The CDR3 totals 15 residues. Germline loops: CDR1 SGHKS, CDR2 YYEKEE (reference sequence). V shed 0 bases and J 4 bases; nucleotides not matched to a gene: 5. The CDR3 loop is CASSLGTGQSYGYTF. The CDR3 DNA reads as TGTGCCAGCAGCTTGGGGACAGGGCAAAGCTATGGCTACACCTTC.

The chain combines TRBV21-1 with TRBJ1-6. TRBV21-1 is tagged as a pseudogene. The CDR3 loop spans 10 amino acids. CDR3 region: CASSRDLLHF. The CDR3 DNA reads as TGTGCCAGCAGTAGAGACCTACTCCACTTT.

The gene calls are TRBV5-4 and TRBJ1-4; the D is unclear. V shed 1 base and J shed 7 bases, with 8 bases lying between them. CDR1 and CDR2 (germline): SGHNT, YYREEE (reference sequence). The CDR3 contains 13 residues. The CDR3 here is CASSLTLGEKLFF. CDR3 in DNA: TGTGCCAGCAGCTTGACATTGGGTGAAAAACTGTTTTTT.

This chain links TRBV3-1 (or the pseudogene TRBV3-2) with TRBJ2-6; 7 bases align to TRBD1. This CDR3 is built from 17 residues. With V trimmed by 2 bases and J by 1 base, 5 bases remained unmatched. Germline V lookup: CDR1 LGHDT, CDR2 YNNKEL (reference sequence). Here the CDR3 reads CASSQTVTGSGANVLTF. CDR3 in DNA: TGTGCCAGCAGCCAAACCGTGACAGGGTCTGGGGCCAACGTCCTGACTTTC.

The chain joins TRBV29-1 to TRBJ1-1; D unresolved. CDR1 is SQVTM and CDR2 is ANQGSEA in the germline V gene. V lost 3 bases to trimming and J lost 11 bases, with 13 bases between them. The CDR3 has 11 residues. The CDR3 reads CSVEVRPAAFF. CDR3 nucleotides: TGCAGCGTTGAGGTCCGACCGGCGGCTTTCTTT.

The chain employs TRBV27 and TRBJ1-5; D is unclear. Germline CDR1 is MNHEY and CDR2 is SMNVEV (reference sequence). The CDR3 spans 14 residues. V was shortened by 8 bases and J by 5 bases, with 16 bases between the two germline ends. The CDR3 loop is CASAPMRPDQPQHF. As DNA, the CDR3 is TGTGCCAGCGCCCCTATGAGACCTGATCAGCCCCAGCATTTT.

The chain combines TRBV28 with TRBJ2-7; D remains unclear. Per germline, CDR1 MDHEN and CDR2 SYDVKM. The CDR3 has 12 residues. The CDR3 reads CGVRGNPYEQYF. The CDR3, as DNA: TGTGGCGTTCGTGGAAACCCCTACGAGCAGTACTTC.

CDR3 protein: CASSLTGGNQPQHF. In DNA form, the CDR3 reads TGTGCCAGCAGCTTGACAGGGGGAAATCAGCCCCAGCATTTT. The chain employs TRBV7-9 and TRBJ1-5, with TRBD1 identical over 9 bases. Germline V CDR1 and CDR2: SEHNR, FQNEAQ (reference sequence). Trimming removed 3 bases from V and 4 bases from J; junction bases left unmatched: 1. The CDR3 loop spans 14 amino acids.

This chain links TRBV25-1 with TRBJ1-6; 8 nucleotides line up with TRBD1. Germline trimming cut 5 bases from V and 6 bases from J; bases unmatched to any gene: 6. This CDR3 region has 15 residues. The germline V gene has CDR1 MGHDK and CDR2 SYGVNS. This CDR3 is CASSQTGVGNSPLHF. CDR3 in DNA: TGTGCCAGCAGTCAGACAGGGGTTGGTAATTCACCCCTCCACTTT.

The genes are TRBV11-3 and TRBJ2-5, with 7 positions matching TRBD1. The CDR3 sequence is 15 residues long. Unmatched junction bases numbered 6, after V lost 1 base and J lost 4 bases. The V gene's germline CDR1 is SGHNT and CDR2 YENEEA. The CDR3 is CASSLGGQSGETQYF. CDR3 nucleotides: TGTGCCAGCAGCTTAGGGGGACAGTCCGGAGAGACCCAGTACTTC.

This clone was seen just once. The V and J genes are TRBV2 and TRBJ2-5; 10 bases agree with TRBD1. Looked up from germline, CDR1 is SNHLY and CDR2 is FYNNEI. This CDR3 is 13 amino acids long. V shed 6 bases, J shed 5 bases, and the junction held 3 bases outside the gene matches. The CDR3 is CASRGDRGETQYF. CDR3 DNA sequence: TGTGCCAGCAGGGGGGACAGGGGCGAGACCCAGTACTTC.

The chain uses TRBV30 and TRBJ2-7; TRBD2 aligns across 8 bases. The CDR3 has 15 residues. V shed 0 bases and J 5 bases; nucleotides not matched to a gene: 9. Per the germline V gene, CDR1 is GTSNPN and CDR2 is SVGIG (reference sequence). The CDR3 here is CAWSVRGGERDEQYF. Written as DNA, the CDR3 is TGTGCCTGGAGTGTACGGGGGGGAGAGAGGGACGAGCAGTACTTC.

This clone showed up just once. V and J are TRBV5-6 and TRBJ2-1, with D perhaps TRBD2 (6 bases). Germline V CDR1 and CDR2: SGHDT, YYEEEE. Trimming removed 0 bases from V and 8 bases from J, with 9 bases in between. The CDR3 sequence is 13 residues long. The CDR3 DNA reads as TGTGCCAGCAGCTTGGTTCGGGGGTATGAGCAGTTCTTC. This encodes CASSLVRGYEQFF.

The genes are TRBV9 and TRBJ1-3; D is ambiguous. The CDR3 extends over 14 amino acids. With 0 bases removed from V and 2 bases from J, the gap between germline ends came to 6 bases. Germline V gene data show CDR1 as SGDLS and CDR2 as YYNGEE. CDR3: CASSVAGTGNTIYF. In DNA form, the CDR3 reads TGTGCCAGCAGCGTAGCTGGCACTGGAAACACCATATATTTT. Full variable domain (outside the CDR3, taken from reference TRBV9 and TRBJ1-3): DSGVTQTPKHLITATGQRVTLRCSPRSGDLSVYWYQQSLDQGLQFLIQYYNGEERAKGNILERFSAQQFPDLHSELNLSSLELGDSALYFCASSVAGTGNTIYFGEGSWLTVV.

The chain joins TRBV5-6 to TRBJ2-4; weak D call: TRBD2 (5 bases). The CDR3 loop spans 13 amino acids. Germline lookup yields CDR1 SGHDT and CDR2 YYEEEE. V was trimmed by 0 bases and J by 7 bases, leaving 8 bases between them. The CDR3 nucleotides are TGTGCCAGCAGCTTGGGCGGCGGGAACATTCAGTACTTC. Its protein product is CASSLGGGNIQYF.

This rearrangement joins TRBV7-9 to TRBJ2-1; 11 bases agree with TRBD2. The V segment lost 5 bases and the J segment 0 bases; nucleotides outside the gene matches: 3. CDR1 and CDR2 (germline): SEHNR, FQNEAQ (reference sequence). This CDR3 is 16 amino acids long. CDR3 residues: CASSGTSGSSYNEQFF. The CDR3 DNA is TGTGCCAGCAGCGGGACTAGCGGATCCTCCTACAATGAGCAGTTCTTC.

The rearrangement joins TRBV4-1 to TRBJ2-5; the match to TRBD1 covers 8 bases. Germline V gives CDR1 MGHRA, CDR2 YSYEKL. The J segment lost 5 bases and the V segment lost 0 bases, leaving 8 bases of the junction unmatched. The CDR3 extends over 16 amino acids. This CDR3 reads CASSQDRVRGRETQYF. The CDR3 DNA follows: TGCGCCAGCAGCCAAGATAGAGTCAGGGGGCGGGAGACCCAGTACTTC.